The clone carrying this T cell receptor (beta chain) was seen a single time. Assay used: immunoSEQ multiplex PCR; TCRdb lists only in-frame clones, some missing. The repertoire holds about 150,000 clones, with 84% as singletons. These data originate in a study of blood T cell repertoires in COVID-19. Study-wide background: The study drew acute and convalescent COVID-19 samples from the United States, Italy and Spain.

After removal of 0 bases from V and 5 bases from J, the junction contained 6 bases not matched to a gene. CDR1 is SGDLS and CDR2 is YYNGEE in the germline V gene. The CDR3 consists of 15 residues. Sequenced: peripheral blood. This TCR came from a woman older than 75 with COVID-19, enrolled during active disease. V and J are TRBV9 and TRBJ2-5; TRBD2 matches at 8 bases. The CDR3 loop reads CASSVGRGGLETQYF. The CDR3, as DNA: TGTGCCAGCAGCGTAGGTCGGGGGGGCCTTGAGACCCAGTACTTC.